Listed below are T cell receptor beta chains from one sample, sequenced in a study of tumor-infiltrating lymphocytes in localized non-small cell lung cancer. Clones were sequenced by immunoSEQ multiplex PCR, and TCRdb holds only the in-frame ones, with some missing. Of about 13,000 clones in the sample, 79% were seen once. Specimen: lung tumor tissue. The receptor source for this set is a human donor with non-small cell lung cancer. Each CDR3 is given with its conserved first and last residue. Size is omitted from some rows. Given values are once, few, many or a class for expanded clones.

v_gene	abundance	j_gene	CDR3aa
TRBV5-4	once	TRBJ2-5	CASSAGTDQETQYF
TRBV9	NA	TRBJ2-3	CASSVGTNTDTQYF
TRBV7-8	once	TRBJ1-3	CASSLSDSSGNTIYF
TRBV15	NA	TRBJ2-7	CATSRDLGQGYF
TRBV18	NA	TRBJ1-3	CASSPHLYRLSGNTIYF
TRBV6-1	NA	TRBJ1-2	CATRDRGVGYTF
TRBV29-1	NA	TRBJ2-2	CSVELPTKNTGELFF
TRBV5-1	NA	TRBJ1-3	CASSAGGTYSSGNTIYF
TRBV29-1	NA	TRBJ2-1	CSGRKGSNEQFF
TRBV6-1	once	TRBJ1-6	CASSERQGNSPLHF
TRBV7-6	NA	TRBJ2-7	CASSSPGGYEQYF
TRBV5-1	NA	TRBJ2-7	CASSARPTGRTPYEQYF
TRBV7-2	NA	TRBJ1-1	CASSLSPAMNTEAFF
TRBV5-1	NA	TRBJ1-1	CASSLVQGDTEAFF
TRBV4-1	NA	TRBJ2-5	CASSQEISGGDIRETQYF